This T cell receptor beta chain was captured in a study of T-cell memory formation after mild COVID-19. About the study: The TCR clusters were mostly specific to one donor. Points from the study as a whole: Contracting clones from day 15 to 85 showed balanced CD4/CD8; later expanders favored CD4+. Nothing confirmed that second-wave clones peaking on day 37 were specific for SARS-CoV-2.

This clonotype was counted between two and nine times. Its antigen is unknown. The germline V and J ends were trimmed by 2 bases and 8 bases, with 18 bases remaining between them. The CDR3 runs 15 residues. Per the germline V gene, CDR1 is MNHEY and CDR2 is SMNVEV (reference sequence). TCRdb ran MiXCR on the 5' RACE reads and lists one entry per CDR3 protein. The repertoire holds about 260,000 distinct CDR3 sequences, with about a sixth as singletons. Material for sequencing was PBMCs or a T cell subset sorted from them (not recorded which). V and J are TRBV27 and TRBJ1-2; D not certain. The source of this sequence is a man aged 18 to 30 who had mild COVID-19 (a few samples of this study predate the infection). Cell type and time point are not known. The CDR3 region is CASSLTRSTIHGYTF. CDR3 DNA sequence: TGTGCCAGCAGTTTAACTCGGTCTACCATTCACGGCTACACCTTC.